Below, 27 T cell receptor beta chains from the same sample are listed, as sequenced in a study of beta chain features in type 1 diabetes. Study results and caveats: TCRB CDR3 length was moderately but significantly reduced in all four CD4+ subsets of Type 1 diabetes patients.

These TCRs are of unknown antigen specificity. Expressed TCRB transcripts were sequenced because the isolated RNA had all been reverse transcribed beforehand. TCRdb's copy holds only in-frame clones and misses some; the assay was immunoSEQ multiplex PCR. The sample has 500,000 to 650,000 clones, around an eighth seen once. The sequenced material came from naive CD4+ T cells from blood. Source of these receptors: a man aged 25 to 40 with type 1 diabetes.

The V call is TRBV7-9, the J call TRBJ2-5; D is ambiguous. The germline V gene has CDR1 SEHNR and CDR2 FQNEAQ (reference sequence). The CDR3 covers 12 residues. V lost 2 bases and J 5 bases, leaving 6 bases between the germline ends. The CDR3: CASSLPRETQYF. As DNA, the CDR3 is TGTGCCAGCAGCTTACCCCGGGAGACCCAGTACTTC.

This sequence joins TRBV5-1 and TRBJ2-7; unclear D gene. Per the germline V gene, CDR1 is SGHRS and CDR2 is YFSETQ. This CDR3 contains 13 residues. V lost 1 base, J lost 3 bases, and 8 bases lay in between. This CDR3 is CASSLRADYEQYF. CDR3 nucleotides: TGCGCCAGCAGCTTGCGGGCGGACTACGAGCAGTACTTC. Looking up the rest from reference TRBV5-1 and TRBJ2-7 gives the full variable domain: KAGVTQTPRYLIKTRGQQVTLSCSPISGHRSVSWYQQTPGQGLQFLFEYFSETQRNKGNFPGRFSGRQFSNSRSEMNVSTLELGDSALYLCASSLRADYEQYFGPGTRLTVT.

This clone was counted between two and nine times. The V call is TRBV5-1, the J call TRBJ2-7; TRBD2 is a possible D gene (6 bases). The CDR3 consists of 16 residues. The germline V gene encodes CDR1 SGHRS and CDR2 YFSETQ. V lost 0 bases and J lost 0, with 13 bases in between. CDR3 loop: CASSLEPSGVSYEQYF. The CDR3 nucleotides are TGCGCCAGCAGCTTGGAACCCTCGGGAGTCTCCTACGAGCAGTACTTC.

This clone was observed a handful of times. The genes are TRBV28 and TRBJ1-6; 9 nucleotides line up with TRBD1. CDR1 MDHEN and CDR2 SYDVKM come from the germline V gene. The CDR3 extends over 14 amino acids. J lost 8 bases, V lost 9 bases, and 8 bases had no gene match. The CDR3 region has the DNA TGTGCCAGTGGGGGGACAGGGACTTATTCACCCCTCCACTTT. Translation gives CASGGTGTYSPLHF. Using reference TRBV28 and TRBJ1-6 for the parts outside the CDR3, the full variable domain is DVKVTQSSRYLVKRTGEKVFLECVQDMDHENMFWYRQDPGLGLRLIYFSYDVKMKEKGDIPEGYSVSREKKERFSLILESASTNQTSMYLCASGGTGTYSPLHFGNGTRLTVT.

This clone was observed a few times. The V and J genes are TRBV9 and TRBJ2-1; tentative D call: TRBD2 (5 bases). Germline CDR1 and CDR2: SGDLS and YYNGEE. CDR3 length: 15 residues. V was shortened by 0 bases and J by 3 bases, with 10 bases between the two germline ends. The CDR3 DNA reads TGTGCCAGCAGCGTAGCGGGATATTTCTACAATGAGCAGTTCTTC. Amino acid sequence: CASSVAGYFYNEQFF.

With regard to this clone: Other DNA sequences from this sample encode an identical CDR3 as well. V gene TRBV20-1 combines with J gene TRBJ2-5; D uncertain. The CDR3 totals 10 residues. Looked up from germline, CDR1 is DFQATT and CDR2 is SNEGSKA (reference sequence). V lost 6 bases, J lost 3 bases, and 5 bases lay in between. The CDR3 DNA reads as TGCAGTGCCTCTAAAGAGACCCAGTACTTC. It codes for CSASKETQYF.

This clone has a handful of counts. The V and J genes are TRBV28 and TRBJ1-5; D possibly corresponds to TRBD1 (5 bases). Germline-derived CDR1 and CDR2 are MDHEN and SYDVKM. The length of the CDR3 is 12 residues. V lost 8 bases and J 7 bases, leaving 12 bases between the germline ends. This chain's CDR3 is CASGAPNQPQHF. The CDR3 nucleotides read TGTGCCAGCGGGGCTCCAAACCAGCCCCAGCATTTT.

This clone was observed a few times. This CDR3 reads CASSIRQGGETQYF. As DNA, the CDR3 is TGTGCCAGCAGCATCCGACAGGGCGGAGAGACCCAGTACTTC. The V call is TRBV5-4, the J call TRBJ2-5, with 7 nucleotides matching TRBD1. This CDR3 is 14 amino acids long. The trim removed 4 bases at V and 4 bases at J, leaving 7 bases unmatched. CDR1 is SGHNT, CDR2 YYREEE, per germline (reference sequence).

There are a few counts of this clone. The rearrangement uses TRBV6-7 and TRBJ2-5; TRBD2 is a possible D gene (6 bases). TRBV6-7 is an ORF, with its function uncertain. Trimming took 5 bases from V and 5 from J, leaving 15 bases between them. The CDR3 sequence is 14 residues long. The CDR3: CASSPRLGGETQYF. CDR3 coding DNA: TGTGCCAGCAGTCCGAGACTAGGAGGGGAGACCCAGTACTTC.

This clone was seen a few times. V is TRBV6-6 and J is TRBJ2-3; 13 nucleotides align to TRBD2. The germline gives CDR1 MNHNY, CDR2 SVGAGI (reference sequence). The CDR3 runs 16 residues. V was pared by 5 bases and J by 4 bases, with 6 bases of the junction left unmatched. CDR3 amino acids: CASSHWTSGGPDTQYF. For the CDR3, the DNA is TGTGCCAGCAGTCACTGGACTAGCGGGGGACCAGATACGCAGTATTTT.

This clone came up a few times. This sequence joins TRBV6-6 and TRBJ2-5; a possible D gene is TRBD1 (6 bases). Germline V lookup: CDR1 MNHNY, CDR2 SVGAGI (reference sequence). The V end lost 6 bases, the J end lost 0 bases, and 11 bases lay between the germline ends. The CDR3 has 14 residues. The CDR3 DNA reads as TGTGCCAGCAGAAAAGGACAGAACCAAGAGACCCAGTACTTC. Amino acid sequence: CASRKGQNQETQYF.

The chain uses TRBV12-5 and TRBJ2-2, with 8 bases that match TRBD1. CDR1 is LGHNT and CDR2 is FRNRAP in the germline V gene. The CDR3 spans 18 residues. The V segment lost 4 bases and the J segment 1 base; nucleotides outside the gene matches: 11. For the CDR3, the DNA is TGTGCTAGTGGTTCGCCCCAAGGCGGGACAGGGAACACCGGGGAGCTGTTTTTT. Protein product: CASGSPQGGTGNTGELFF.

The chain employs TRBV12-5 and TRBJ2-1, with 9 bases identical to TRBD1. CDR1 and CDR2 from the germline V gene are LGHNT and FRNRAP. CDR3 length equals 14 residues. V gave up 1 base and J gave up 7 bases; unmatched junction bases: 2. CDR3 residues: CASGLGGQGNEQFF. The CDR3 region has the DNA TGTGCTAGTGGTTTGGGGGGACAGGGAAATGAGCAGTTCTTC.

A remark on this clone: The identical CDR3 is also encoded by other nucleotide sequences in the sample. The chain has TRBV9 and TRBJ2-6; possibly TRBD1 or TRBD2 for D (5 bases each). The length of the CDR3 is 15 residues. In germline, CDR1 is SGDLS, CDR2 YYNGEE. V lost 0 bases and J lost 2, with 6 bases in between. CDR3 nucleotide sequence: TGTGCCAGCAGCGTAGGAGGGGCTGGGGCCAACGTCCTGACTTTC. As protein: CASSVGGAGANVLTF.

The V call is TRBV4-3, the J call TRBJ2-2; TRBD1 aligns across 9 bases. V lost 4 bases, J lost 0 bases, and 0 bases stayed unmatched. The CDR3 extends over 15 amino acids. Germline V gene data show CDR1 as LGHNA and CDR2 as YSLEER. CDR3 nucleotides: TGCGCCAGCAGCCGGACAGGGGCGAACACCGGGGAGCTGTTTTTT. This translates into CASSRTGANTGELFF.

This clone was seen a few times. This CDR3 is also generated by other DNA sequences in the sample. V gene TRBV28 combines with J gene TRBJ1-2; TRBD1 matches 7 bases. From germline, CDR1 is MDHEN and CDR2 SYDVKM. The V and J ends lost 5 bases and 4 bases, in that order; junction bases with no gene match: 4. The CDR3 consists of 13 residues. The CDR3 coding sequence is TGTGCCAGCAGTCCGACAGGGACCTATGGCTACACCTTC. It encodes CASSPTGTYGYTF.

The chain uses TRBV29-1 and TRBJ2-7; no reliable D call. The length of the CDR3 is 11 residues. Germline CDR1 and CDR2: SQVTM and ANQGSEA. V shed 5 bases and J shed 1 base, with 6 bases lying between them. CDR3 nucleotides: TGCAGCGTTTCGACTTCCTACGAGCAGTACTTC. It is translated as CSVSTSYEQYF.

Here the CDR3 DNA reads TGTGCCAGCAGCTCAAGCACCGGGGAGCTGTTTTTT. Translated, it gives CASSSSTGELFF. V is TRBV7-3 and J is TRBJ2-2; D is unresolved. Germline CDR1 SGHTA, CDR2 FQGTGA. CDR3 size: 12 residues. V dropped 4 bases and J dropped 4 bases, with 4 bases sitting between them.

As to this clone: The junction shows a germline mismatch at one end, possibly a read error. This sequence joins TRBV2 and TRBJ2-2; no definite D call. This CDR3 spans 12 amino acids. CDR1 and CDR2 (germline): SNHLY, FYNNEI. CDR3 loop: CASTEFPGELFF. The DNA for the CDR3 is TGTGCCAGCACTGAATTTCCCGGGGAGCTGTTTTTT.

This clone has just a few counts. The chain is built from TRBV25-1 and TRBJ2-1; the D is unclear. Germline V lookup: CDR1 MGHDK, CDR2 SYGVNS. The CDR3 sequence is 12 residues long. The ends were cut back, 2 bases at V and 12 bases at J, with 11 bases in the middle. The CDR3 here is CASSEVGLGQFF. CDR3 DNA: TGTGCCAGCAGTGAAGTTGGATTGGGGCAGTTCTTC.

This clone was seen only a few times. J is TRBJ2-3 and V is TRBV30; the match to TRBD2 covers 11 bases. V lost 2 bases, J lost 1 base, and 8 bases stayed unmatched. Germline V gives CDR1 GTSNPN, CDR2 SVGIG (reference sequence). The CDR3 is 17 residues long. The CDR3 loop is CAWSRLAGGLGTDTQYF. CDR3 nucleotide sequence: TGTGCCTGGAGTCGCCTAGCGGGGGGCCTAGGCACAGATACGCAGTATTTT.

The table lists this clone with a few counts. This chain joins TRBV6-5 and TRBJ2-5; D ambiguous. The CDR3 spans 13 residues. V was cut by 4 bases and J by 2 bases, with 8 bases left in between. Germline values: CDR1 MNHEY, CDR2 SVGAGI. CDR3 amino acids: CASSFGRQETQYF. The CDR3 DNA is TGTGCCAGCAGTTTTGGGCGGCAAGAGACCCAGTACTTC.

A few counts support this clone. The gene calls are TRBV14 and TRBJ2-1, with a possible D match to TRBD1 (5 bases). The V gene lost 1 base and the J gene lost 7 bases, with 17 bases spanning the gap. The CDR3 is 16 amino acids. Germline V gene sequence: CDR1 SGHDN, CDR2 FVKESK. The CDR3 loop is CASSQARQRIMNEQFF. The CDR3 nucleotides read TGTGCCAGCAGCCAAGCCCGACAGAGGATAATGAATGAGCAGTTCTTC.

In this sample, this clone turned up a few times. CDR3: CASSPDRGGYTF. CDR3 nucleotides: TGTGCCAGCAGCCCAGACCGGGGAGGCTACACCTTC. J is TRBJ1-2 and V is TRBV14; D is undetermined. Germline V CDR1 and CDR2: SGHDN, FVKESK. Trimming shortened V by 4 bases and J by 8 bases, and 11 bases separated the two germline ends. The CDR3 has 12 amino acids. Looking up the rest from reference TRBV14 and TRBJ1-2 gives the full variable domain: EAGVTQFPSHSVIEKGQTVTLRCDPISGHDNLYWYRRVMGKEIKFLLHFVKESKQDESGMPNNRFLAERTGGTYSTLKVQPAELEDSGVYFCASSPDRGGYTFGSGTRLTVV.

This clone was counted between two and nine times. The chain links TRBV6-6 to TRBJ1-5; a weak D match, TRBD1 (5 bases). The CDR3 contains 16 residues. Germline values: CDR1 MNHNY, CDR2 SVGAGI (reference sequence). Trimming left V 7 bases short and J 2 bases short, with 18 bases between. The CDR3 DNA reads TGTGCCAGCAAAGGTCAGGGAATAGTGGGCAATCAGCCCCAGCATTTT. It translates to CASKGQGIVGNQPQHF.

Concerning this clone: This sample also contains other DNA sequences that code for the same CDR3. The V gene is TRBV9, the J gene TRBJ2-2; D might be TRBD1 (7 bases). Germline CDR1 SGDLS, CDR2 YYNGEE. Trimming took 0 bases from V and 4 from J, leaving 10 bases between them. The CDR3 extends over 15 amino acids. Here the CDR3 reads CASSVGQGGTGELFF. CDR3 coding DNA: TGTGCCAGCAGCGTAGGGCAGGGGGGCACCGGGGAGCTGTTTTTT.

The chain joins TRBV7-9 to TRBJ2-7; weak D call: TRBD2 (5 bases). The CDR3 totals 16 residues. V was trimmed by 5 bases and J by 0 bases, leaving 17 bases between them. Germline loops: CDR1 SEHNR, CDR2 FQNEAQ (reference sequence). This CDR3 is CASSPSGGRPSYEQYF. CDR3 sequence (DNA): TGTGCCAGCAGCCCTAGTGGAGGCCGTCCCTCCTACGAGCAGTACTTC.